Listed below are T cell receptor beta chains from one sample, sequenced in a study of tumor-infiltrating lymphocytes in localized non-small cell lung cancer. Some clones are missing from TCRdb's copy, which holds only in-frame ones; the method was immunoSEQ multiplex PCR. The sample consists of 17,000 or so clones, 70% to 85% of them appearing once. The sequencing input was lung tumor tissue. Receptors originate from a human donor with non-small cell lung cancer. Both conserved end residues are part of each CDR3. The D gene is left open where the match is weak. Clone size is stated in some rows and not others, as once, few, many or a class when expanded.

cdr3_nt	cdr3_aa	v_call	d_call	j_call	clone_size
TGCAGCGTCCTTTTCGGAGTGATCTACAATGAGCAGTTCTTC	CSVLFGVIYNEQFF	TRBV29-1	-	TRBJ2-1	few
TGCGCCAGCAGCTCAAACCCGAACCCCATCTGGCGGACTAGCTCCTACGAGCAGTACTTC	CASSSNPNPIWRTSSYEQYF	TRBV5-1	TRBD2	TRBJ2-7	-
TGTGCCAGTAGCCCACGTAGGATCGAAAAACTGTTTTTT	CASSPRRIEKLFF	TRBV19	-	TRBJ1-4	-
TGTGCCAGCAGTGGGGCGGGAGGGCCCTACGAGCAGTACTTC	CASSGAGGPYEQYF	TRBV2	TRBD2	TRBJ2-7	-
TGCAGCGTTGTCCCCTTCTCTGGAAACACCATATATTTT	CSVVPFSGNTIYF	TRBV29-1	-	TRBJ1-3	-
TGTGCCAGCAGCCAGGGGACAGCACAAGAGACCCAGTACTTC	CASSQGTAQETQYF	TRBV14	TRBD1	TRBJ2-5	-
TGTGCCAGCAGCCCGGCGGGGGGAGCAGATACGCAGTATTTT	CASSPAGGADTQYF	TRBV5-4	TRBD2	TRBJ2-3	-
TGTGCCAGCAGCTTAGAGGGACAGGGGGGCAATCAGCCCCAGCATTTT	CASSLEGQGGNQPQHF	TRBV7-2	TRBD1	TRBJ1-5	-
TGCAGCGTTCGGTACGAAACAGGGGGCAGTGAAGCTTTCTTT	CSVRYETGGSEAFF	TRBV29-1	TRBD1	TRBJ1-1	-
TGTGCCAGCAGCCCATTGGAGGGCCGGGAGACCCAGTACTTC	CASSPLEGRETQYF	TRBV9	-	TRBJ2-5	-
TGTGCCTGGAACACGAATTATGGCTACACCTTC	CAWNTNYGYTF	TRBV30	-	TRBJ1-2	-
TGTGCCAGCAGCCAAGTAGCGGGAGGGAACACCGGGGAGCTGTTTTTT	CASSQVAGGNTGELFF	TRBV4-2	TRBD2	TRBJ2-2	-
TGTGCCAGCAGTTTCAGACTTAACTATGGCTACACCTTC	CASSFRLNYGYTF	TRBV28	-	TRBJ1-2	-
TGTGCCAGCAGCGTAGCTGGCGGAGCCAGCACAGATACGCAGTATTTT	CASSVAGGASTDTQYF	TRBV9	-	TRBJ2-3	-
TGTGCCAGCAGTTACTCGCGACTACACACAGATACGCAGTATTTT	CASSYSRLHTDTQYF	TRBV6-5	-	TRBJ2-3	-
TGCAGCGTTGCAGCGGGAGTGTTCACGCAGTATTTT	CSVAAGVFTQYF	TRBV29-1	TRBD2	TRBJ2-3	-
TGTGCCAGCAGTACAGGGGGAAGAGTGCAGTTCTTC	CASSTGGRVQFF	TRBV27	TRBD1	TRBJ2-1	-
TGTGCCAGCAGTTATTCGTTGGTTTCCGAAGCTTTCTTT	CASSYSLVSEAFF	TRBV6-6	-	TRBJ1-1	-
TGTGCCAGCAGCTTGGACAGGGAAGGGGCGTCCTACGAGCAGTACTTC	CASSLDREGASYEQYF	TRBV5-4	-	TRBJ2-7	-
TGTGCCAGCAGCTCCCAGTGGGAGTGGGACGAGCAGTACTTC	CASSSQWEWDEQYF	TRBV7-9	-	TRBJ2-7	once
TGTGCCAGCAGCTTAGACCGCAGGTCTCTAAGCTCTGGGGCCAACGTCCTGACTTTC	CASSLDRRSLSSGANVLTF	TRBV7-9	-	TRBJ2-6	-
TGTGCCAGCAAGATTCAGGGTACGAGCACTGAAGCTTTCTTT	CASKIQGTSTEAFF	TRBV7-9	-	TRBJ1-1	-
TGCGCCAGCAGCGTTCCGGGACAGGTGAACACCGGGGAGCTGTTTTTT	CASSVPGQVNTGELFF	TRBV4-1	TRBD1	TRBJ2-2	-
TGTGCCAGTAGCCCCCTCTGGGGGGAATACAATGAGCAGTTCTTC	CASSPLWGEYNEQFF	TRBV19	-	TRBJ2-1	-
TGTGCCAGCTCACAGGGGGGCACTAGGGCCCAGCATTTT	CASSQGGTRAQHF	TRBV18	-	TRBJ1-5	-
TGTGCCAGTAGTATCCGGCACAATAATGAAAAACTGTTTTTT	CASSIRHNNEKLFF	TRBV19	-	TRBJ1-4	-
TGTGCCAGCAGCCTACAACTAGCGGGAGTAGGCGAGCAGTACTTC	CASSLQLAGVGEQYF	TRBV7-2	TRBD2	TRBJ2-7	-
TGTGCCAGCGGGCTACAAGAGACCCAGTACTTC	CASGLQETQYF	TRBV19	-	TRBJ2-5	-
TGTGCCAGCAGTTTGGGGGGGCGGACTGAAGCTTTCTTT	CASSLGGRTEAFF	TRBV28	-	TRBJ1-1	once
TGTGCCAGCAGCTTGCTTCTGGGCTCTGGAAACACCATATATTTT	CASSLLLGSGNTIYF	TRBV5-6	-	TRBJ1-3	-
TGCGCCAGCAGCTTGGTTTTAGCGGGAGGGCCGGAAGATACGCAGTATTTT	CASSLVLAGGPEDTQYF	TRBV5-1	TRBD2	TRBJ2-3	-
TGTGCCAGCAGCCGGCTGGAGGGTGAGCAGTTCTTC	CASSRLEGEQFF	TRBV11-3	-	TRBJ2-1	-
TGTGCCAGCTCACCCTCGGGGGGGGCCAACGTCCTGACTTTC	CASSPSGGANVLTF	TRBV18	-	TRBJ2-6	-
TGCGCCAGCAGTCAATATAAGCCCGGGACGACCGGGGAGCTGTTTTTT	CASSQYKPGTTGELFF	TRBV23-1	-	TRBJ2-2	-
TGCGCCAGCAGCTTGTTAGCGGGAGGCTACAATGAGCAGTTCTTC	CASSLLAGGYNEQFF	TRBV5-1	TRBD2	TRBJ2-1	-
TGTGCCAGCAGTGAAGGGTACTCACCCCTCCACTTT	CASSEGYSPLHF	TRBV2	-	TRBJ1-6	medium-sized
TGTGCCAGCAGCCCACCAAACGACCCGTACGAGCAGTACTTC	CASSPPNDPYEQYF	TRBV9	-	TRBJ2-7	once
TGCACCAGCAGCCAAGCCGGGACTAGCGGGAGGGGTGAGCAGTTCTTC	CTSSQAGTSGRGEQFF	TRBV1	-	TRBJ2-1	once
TGCGCCAGCAGCTTCGGACCTGGGGCGGGCGAGCAGTACTTC	CASSFGPGAGEQYF	TRBV5-1	-	TRBJ2-7	-
TGTGCCTGGTCACCCCTGGGTGCAACTAATGAAAAACTGTTTTTT	CAWSPLGATNEKLFF	TRBV30	-	TRBJ1-4	-
TGTGCCAGCAGCGTAGTAGATGGGAGGCCCGGGGAGCTGTTTTTT	CASSVVDGRPGELFF	TRBV9	-	TRBJ2-2	-
TGTGCCAGCAGCTTACAGGAAAAACTGTTTTTT	CASSLQEKLFF	TRBV5-5	-	TRBJ1-4	-
TGTGCCATCAGTGCCAGCGCGGGAGCTAATGAGCAGTTCTTC	CAISASAGANEQFF	TRBV10-3	TRBD2	TRBJ2-1	-
TGTGCCAGCGGGTTCCCCCAAGAGACCCAGTACTTC	CASGFPQETQYF	TRBV27	-	TRBJ2-5	-
TGTGCCAGCAGCTTGACTGGGACGGCGAACACTGAAGCTTTCTTT	CASSLTGTANTEAFF	TRBV7-8	-	TRBJ1-1	-
TGTGCCAGCAGCTTAGATCGGGGCAGGGGCTATGGCTACACCTTC	CASSLDRGRGYGYTF	TRBV11-2	-	TRBJ1-2	once
TGTGCCAGCAGCTCCAGCGGGGGGAGTTTCTACGAGCAGTACTTC	CASSSSGGSFYEQYF	TRBV13	TRBD2	TRBJ2-7	-
TGTGCCAGCAGCCGAAAAAAAACAGGGAACAATGAGCAGTTCTTC	CASSRKKTGNNEQFF	TRBV7-2	-	TRBJ2-1	-
TGTGCCAGCAGCGTTGGAGTTGGGTTTGAGACCCAGTACTTC	CASSVGVGFETQYF	TRBV9	-	TRBJ2-5	few
TGCGCCACTAAGACAGGGGAGGGGACTGAAGCTTTCTTT	CATKTGEGTEAFF	TRBV5-1	TRBD1	TRBJ1-1	-
TGCGCCAGCAGCCAAGACAGGGATAGCTCTGGAAACACCATATATTTT	CASSQDRDSSGNTIYF	TRBV4-3	-	TRBJ1-3	-